Presented here are 10 T cell receptor beta chains from one specimen sequenced in a study of shared clonotypes between healthy human individuals. Selected positively for CCR7 and CD45RO-negative, naive CD8 cells excluded terminally differentiated effector memory CD45RA+ cells. Sequencing was performed with immunoSEQ multiplex PCR; in TCRdb, only in-frame clones are kept and a portion is missing. The table lists hundreds of thousands of clones, 90% to 97% of them singletons. Sequencing input: naive CD8+ T cells sorted from blood. The receptor source for this set is a woman under 40 in good health.

Here the CDR3 DNA reads TGCGCCAGCAGCCAAAAAAACCGAGCAGTGACTGATACCACCGGGGAGCTGTTTTTT. Translated: CASSQKNRAVTDTTGELFF. The chain is built from TRBV4-1 and TRBJ2-2; D remains ambiguous. V lost 2 bases, J lost 4 bases, and 23 bases lay in between. The CDR3 runs 19 residues. The germline CDR1 and CDR2 sequences are MGHRA and YSYEKL.

The chain joins TRBV11-2 to TRBJ2-3; 11 bases are a match to TRBD2. This CDR3 has 16 amino acids. Unmatched junction bases numbered 2, after V lost 2 bases and J lost 1 base. CDR1 is SGHAT and CDR2 is FQNNGV in the germline V gene. The CDR3 DNA is TGTGCCAGCAGCTTATGGGGACTAGCGGGCACAGATACGCAGTATTTT. Protein sequence: CASSLWGLAGTDTQYF.

This sequence joins TRBV11-2 and TRBJ2-7; a possible D gene is TRBD2 (5 bases). This CDR3 comprises 16 residues. The V and J ends lost 5 bases and 0 bases respectively, with 17 bases between them. From germline, CDR1 is SGHAT and CDR2 FQNNGV. The CDR3 is CASSGRGHGISYEQYF. The CDR3 DNA reads TGTGCCAGCAGCGGGCGCGGGCACGGGATCTCCTACGAGCAGTACTTC.

The chain couples TRBV6-5 to TRBJ2-1, with D perhaps TRBD1 or TRBD2 (5 bases each). Germline lookup yields CDR1 MNHEY and CDR2 SVGAGI. V was clipped by 5 bases and J by 5 bases, with 16 bases between them. The CDR3 loop spans 15 amino acids. The CDR3 reads CASSHGTALNNEQFF. The CDR3 nucleotides are TGTGCCAGCAGTCACGGGACCGCCCTCAACAATGAGCAGTTCTTC.

The chain carries TRBV21-1 and TRBJ1-4. TRBV21-1 is an annotated pseudogene. The CDR3 is 17 amino acids. The CDR3 here is CASSNQLSRDRSEKLFF. CDR3 DNA: TGTGCCAGCAGCAATCAGCTCTCGAGGGATAGGAGTGAAAAACTGTTTTTT.

V and J are TRBV5-6 and TRBJ2-1; 10 nucleotides match TRBD2. Per germline, CDR1 SGHDT and CDR2 YYEEEE. This CDR3 is built from 17 residues. Trimming at V came to 3 bases and at J to 7 bases, leaving 13 bases not matched to a gene. The CDR3 DNA follows: TGTGCCAGCAGCTCGCCGCCCACTAGCGGGAAATGGAATGAGCAGTTCTTC. Translating it yields CASSSPPTSGKWNEQFF.

The chain employs TRBV6-1 and TRBJ2-7, with 12 bases lining up with TRBD2. This CDR3 has 15 residues. Germline V gene sequence: CDR1 MNHNS, CDR2 SASEGT. V lost 10 bases to trimming and J lost 4 bases; unmatched junction nucleotides: 11. The CDR3 reads CAISDLTSGRYEQYF. In DNA form, the CDR3 reads TGTGCCATCAGCGACTTGACTAGCGGGAGATACGAGCAGTACTTC.

The chain recombines TRBV7-9 with TRBJ1-2; no firm D call. The germline gives CDR1 SEHNR, CDR2 FQNEAQ (reference sequence). Trimming pared 5 bases from V and 2 bases from J, leaving 18 bases between. The CDR3 sequence is 16 residues long. CDR3 coding DNA: TGTGCCAGCAGCGCACAAACAGAGATCCTGAACTATGGCTACACCTTC. This translates into CASSAQTEILNYGYTF.

This clone appeared a single time. The V gene is TRBV19, the J gene TRBJ2-5; tentative D call: TRBD1 (6 bases). This CDR3 is 17 amino acids long. Germline-derived CDR1 and CDR2 are LNHDA and SQIVND (reference sequence). The V end was cut by 3 bases, the J end by 0 bases, with 17 bases between. CDR3 region: CASSMARDNLYQETQYF. In nucleotides, the CDR3 is TGTGCCAGTAGTATGGCCCGGGACAATCTATACCAAGAGACCCAGTACTTC.

The gene calls are TRBV28 and TRBJ2-1; 8 bases match TRBD2. Germline lookup yields CDR1 MDHEN and CDR2 SYDVKM. Trimming at V came to 4 bases and at J to 10 bases, leaving 18 bases not matched to a gene. The CDR3 has 17 amino acids. For the CDR3, the DNA is TGTGCCAGCAGTTCACCGGTAGCGGGACGCCTTGGCTGGGAGCAGTTCTTC. This sequence encodes CASSSPVAGRLGWEQFF.